This TCR beta chain was identified during a study of T cells in Graves' hyperthyroidism and ophthalmopathy. Study results and caveats: Researchers report that a 13 V-J model separated ophthalmopathy from stable hyperthyroidism. Ophthalmopathy was model-predicted a median roughly 6.2 months pre-onset.

Regions amplified from RNA transcripts were the TCR beta CDR3 regions. First-round RT-PCR with HTBI primers amplified the TCR CDR3 region. MiXCR was run by TCRdb on the multiplex PCR reads, yielding one entry per CDR3 protein. Among approximately 710,000 distinct CDR3 sequences listed, 15% to 20% were seen once. This clonotype came up a few times. The antigen is unknown. The CDR3 runs 20 residues. Germline V gives CDR1 LNHDA, CDR2 SQIVND (reference sequence). Unmatched junction bases numbered 23, after V lost 3 bases and J lost 6 bases. Sequenced material: blood. This TCR came from a man aged 45-65 years with Graves' hyperthyroidism. V and J are TRBV19 and TRBJ2-3; TRBD2 matches 8 bases. CDR3 nucleotide sequence: TGTGCCAGTAGTATGACAGCCTCCGGGACTAGACGTTATGAGGCCGATACGCAGTATTTT. Its protein is CASSMTASGTRRYEADTQYF.